This T cell receptor (beta chain) comes out of a study of blood T cell repertoires in COVID-19. Study information: Italy, Spain and the United States were the sources of the convalescent and acute COVID-19 samples. Sources were T cells, B-cell-depleted T cells, or PBMCs; the material itself was cDNA or gDNA.

This CDR3 region has 17 residues. The germline CDR1 and CDR2 sequences are SGHVS and FNYEAQ. V lost 4 bases, J lost 4 bases, and 10 bases stayed unmatched. Enrollment of patients from Seattle took place during active infection, with longitudinal follow-up. In the authors' workflow: Using reference gene primer amplification, nucleated cell counts were estimated. Sequencing used immunoSEQ multiplex PCR; TCRdb keeps in-frame clones, though not all of them. For V, J and clone size, that table is used; D and trimming come from the DNA. The sample lists about 160,000 clones; 92% were seen once. The chain is built from TRBV7-6 and TRBJ1-2; 12 nucleotides align to TRBD1. This sequence originates from a young man with COVID-19, enrolled during active disease. The sample taken for sequencing was peripheral blood. The CDR3 is CASSSRDRGRRGYGYTF. The DNA of the CDR3 is TGTGCCAGCAGCTCCCGGGACAGGGGGCGAAGAGGCTATGGCTACACCTTC.